This entry lists 20 T cell receptor beta chains sequenced from one sample in a study of patients and donors after allogeneic stem cell transplantation. TCRdb re-called the RT-PCR reads with MiXCR, one entry per CDR3 protein. This sample carries 410,000 or so distinct CDR3 sequences, 16% of them seen once, and the ten largest clones take less than 8.5%. The sequenced material came from blood, either unsorted or a sorted T cell fraction (not recorded which). Every receptor here comes from a human donor who was either an allogeneic HSCT recipient or a stem cell or donor lymphocyte infusion donor (not recorded which). It is not recorded whose cells these are; they may come from a transplant donor.

The CDR3 loop reads CASSPGLAGYIIAKNIQYF. The CDR3 coding sequence is TGCGCCAGCAGCCCGGGACTAGCGGGATATATTATAGCCAAAAACATTCAGTACTTC. The chain recombines TRBV5-1 with TRBJ2-4; 13 bases are a match to TRBD2. The CDR3 runs to 19 residues. The germline CDR1 and CDR2 sequences are SGHRS and YFSETQ. Trimming at V came to 4 bases and at J to 0 bases, leaving 10 bases not matched to a gene.

This clonotype was counted only a few times. This chain uses TRBV27 with TRBJ2-2, with 7 nucleotides matching TRBD2. J lost 3 bases, V lost 7 bases, and 8 bases had no gene match. The CDR3 is 15 amino acids. CDR1 MNHEY and CDR2 SMNVEV come from the germline V gene (reference sequence). In nucleotides, the CDR3 is TGTGCCAGCAATACTTGGGGGGGATACACCGGGGAGCTGTTTTTT. Protein product: CASNTWGGYTGELFF.

This chain connects TRBV18 to TRBJ1-5; 8 positions agree with TRBD1. This CDR3 is built from 15 residues. Germline V lookup: CDR1 KGHSH, CDR2 LQKENI. Trimming took 8 bases from V and 3 from J; bases not matched to a gene: 9. CDR3 sequence (DNA): TGTGCCAGCCGAGGGGGACAGGAGTCCAATCAGCCCCAGCATTTT. It translates to CASRGGQESNQPQHF.

This clonotype was seen many times. The chain joins TRBV5-1 to TRBJ2-7; D unclear. The V and J ends lost 0 bases and 2 bases respectively, with 15 bases between them. The CDR3 length is 16 residues. Germline CDR1 reads SGHRS; CDR2 reads YFSETQ. CDR3 nucleotide sequence: TGCGCCAGCAGCTTGGCGGTTGTAGGTAAGACCTACGAGCAGTACTTC. It translates to CASSLAVVGKTYEQYF. Variable domain in full (rest from reference TRBV5-1 and TRBJ2-7): KAGVTQTPRYLIKTRGQQVTLSCSPISGHRSVSWYQQTPGQGLQFLFEYFSETQRNKGNFPGRFSGRQFSNSRSEMNVSTLELGDSALYLCASSLAVVGKTYEQYFGPGTRLTVT.

In its sample, this clonotype was seen a few times. The chain joins TRBV6-1 to TRBJ2-1; 7 bases fit TRBD1. The ends lost 6 bases at V and 5 bases at J; junction bases unmatched: 10. The CDR3 is 15 residues long. Germline CDR1 MNHNS, CDR2 SASEGT. CDR3 amino acids: CASSHRPDRNNEQFF. DNA for the CDR3: TGTGCCAGCAGCCACCGCCCGGACAGGAACAATGAGCAGTTCTTC.

The sample holds many counts of this clonotype. The chain links TRBV29-1 to TRBJ1-1; D is ambiguous. V dropped 5 bases and J dropped 7 bases, with 11 bases sitting between them. Germline V CDR1 and CDR2: SQVTM, ANQGSEA. This CDR3 has 11 residues. The CDR3: CSVPGRYEAFF. CDR3 DNA: TGCAGCGTTCCAGGACGGTATGAAGCTTTCTTT.

V and J are TRBV6-2 or TRBV6-3 and TRBJ1-5; TRBD1 agrees at 7 bases. V lost 0 bases and J lost 9; bases outside the gene matches: 2. Germline V gene sequence: CDR1 MNHEY, CDR2 SVGEGT. The CDR3 extends over 13 amino acids. The CDR3 coding sequence is TGTGCCAGCAGTTACTCGACAGGGCGGCCCCAGCATTTT. It encodes CASSYSTGRPQHF.

The rearrangement joins TRBV15 to TRBJ2-3; 8 nucleotides agree with TRBD1. Germline CDR1 LNHNV, CDR2 YYDKDF (reference sequence). The CDR3 spans 18 residues. J gave up 0 bases and V 5 bases, and 13 bases lay outside the gene matches. CDR3 residues: CATSFSQGAGTSTDTQYF. The CDR3 bases are TGTGCCACCAGCTTCTCCCAGGGGGCGGGTACTAGCACAGATACGCAGTATTTT.

This clonotype was detected ten times or more. V usage is TRBV4-2 and J usage is TRBJ1-6; 7 bases agree with TRBD1. Unmatched junction bases numbered 7, after V lost 2 bases and J lost 9 bases. The CDR3 has 15 amino acids. Germline-derived CDR1 and CDR2 are LGHNA and YNFKEQ. The CDR3 loop reads CASSQQGGNTSPLHF. CDR3 nucleotides: TGTGCCAGCAGCCAACAGGGGGGGAACACTTCACCCCTCCACTTT.

This chain joins TRBV4-3 and TRBJ1-1, with a possible D match to TRBD1 (5 bases). The CDR3 length is 14 residues. Trimming shortened V by 1 base and J by 10 bases, and 16 bases separated the two germline ends. The germline gives CDR1 LGHNA, CDR2 YSLEER. DNA of the CDR3: TGCGCCAGCAGCCAAGGGTACAGGTCCCCGGGAGCTTTCTTT. Translation: CASSQGYRSPGAFF.

This sequence joins TRBV20-1 and TRBJ1-1; D gene unclear. Trimming took off 0 bases at V and 0 bases at J, with 8 bases between the two ends. The CDR3 covers 14 residues. Per the germline V gene, CDR1 is DFQATT and CDR2 is SNEGSKA (reference sequence). The CDR3 reads CSARDGRLNTEAFF. DNA of the CDR3: TGCAGTGCTAGAGACGGACGGCTGAACACTGAAGCTTTCTTT.

In its sample, this clonotype was seen a few times. The gene calls are TRBV4-1 and TRBJ2-5; 7 nucleotides match TRBD1. Germline CDR1 MGHRA, CDR2 YSYEKL. V shed 1 base and J 3 bases; nucleotides not matched to a gene: 8. This CDR3 has 16 residues. The CDR3 is CASSQGGGWGEETQYF. The CDR3 coding sequence is TGCGCCAGCAGCCAAGGAGGGGGCTGGGGAGAAGAGACCCAGTACTTC.

In its sample, this clonotype was seen many times. The rearrangement uses TRBV12-3 or TRBV12-4 and TRBJ1-1; no clear D. This CDR3 comprises 13 residues. The V gene lost 8 bases and the J gene lost 4 bases, with 14 bases spanning the gap. The CDR3 is CASRPRRGTEAFF. CDR3 coding DNA: TGTGCCAGCCGCCCCCGGAGAGGCACTGAAGCTTTCTTT.

CDR3 in DNA: TGTGCCAGCAGTTACACGACAGGCGATCAGCCCCAGCATTTT. Its translation: CASSYTTGDQPQHF. V gene TRBV6-5 combines with J gene TRBJ1-5, with D maybe TRBD1 (6 bases). This CDR3 is built from 14 residues. CDR1 and CDR2 (germline): MNHEY, SVGAGI. V lost 2 bases, J lost 5 bases, and 10 bases lay in between.

V gene TRBV20-1 combines with J gene TRBJ1-4, with 7 nucleotides matching TRBD1. Germline V CDR1 and CDR2: DFQATT, SNEGSKA (reference sequence). Trimming removed 2 bases from V and 8 bases from J; junction bases left unmatched: 5. This CDR3 spans 13 amino acids. CDR3 bases: TGCAGTGCTAGAACAGGGGATGGAGAAAAACTGTTTTTT. As protein: CSARTGDGEKLFF.

This clonotype was seen many times. The CDR3 nucleotides are TGCGCCAGCAGCCAAGATCAGGGCAACTATGGCTACACCTTC. Its translation: CASSQDQGNYGYTF. V is TRBV4-1 and J is TRBJ1-2; D may be TRBD1 (5 bases). This CDR3 is built from 14 residues. V was pared by 0 bases and J by 2 bases, with 7 bases between. Germline CDR1 reads MGHRA; CDR2 reads YSYEKL.

This clonotype showed up just a few times. The chain combines TRBV6-1 with TRBJ1-5; 10 bases agree with TRBD1. There are 17 residues in the CDR3. CDR1 and CDR2 (germline): MNHNS, SASEGT. V shed 3 bases and J 6 bases; nucleotides not matched to a gene: 11. CDR3 sequence: CASSDPLTGGTGQPQHF. Here the CDR3 DNA reads TGTGCCAGCAGTGACCCCCTGACAGGGGGCACGGGTCAGCCCCAGCATTTT.

This clonotype was found a few times. The V call is TRBV18, the J call TRBJ2-1, with D hard to call. Germline lookup yields CDR1 KGHSH and CDR2 LQKENI. V lost 0 bases, J lost 4 bases, and 7 bases lay in between. There are 14 residues in the CDR3. The DNA for the CDR3 is TGTGCCAGCTCACCACCGACGAGGTACAATGAGCAGTTCTTC. Its translation: CASSPPTRYNEQFF.

This clonotype was seen at least ten times. The chain uses TRBV7-2 and TRBJ2-3; TRBD2 aligns across 9 bases. This CDR3 contains 16 residues. CDR1 and CDR2 (germline): SGHTA, FQGNSA. V gave up 4 bases and J gave up 5 bases; unmatched junction bases: 10. The CDR3 sequence is CASSSTSGASRDTQYF. In DNA form, the CDR3 reads TGTGCCAGCAGCTCGACTAGCGGAGCAAGCCGAGATACGCAGTATTTT.

The gene calls are TRBV7-9 and TRBJ1-6; D not certain. This CDR3 is 12 amino acids long. Germline V gives CDR1 SEHNR, CDR2 FQNEAQ (reference sequence). V lost 1 base to trimming and J lost 13 bases, with 8 bases between them. The DNA of the CDR3 is TGTGCCAGCAGCTTAGGGGTGGCTCCCCTCCACTTT. Its protein product is CASSLGVAPLHF.